This T cell receptor beta chain was sequenced in a study of spatial heterogeneity in lung cancer. Study-level background: Bulk RNA-seq from matched material yielded a T cell module score that correlated strongly with TCR transcript counts in tumor regions. Raw-read counts averaged over ten per unique TCR and UMI combination.

Notes on the study in general: For tumor T cells, estimated coverage reached only about 7% (alpha) and over 11% (beta). Tracking of tumor mutation counts was seen in expanded intratumoral alpha and beta TCR counts.

This CDR3 region has 18 residues. The trim removed 5 bases at V and 4 bases at J, leaving 19 bases unmatched. In its sample, this clonotype ranks as medium-sized. Antigen specificity is unknown. Because this beta chain is a stray read in a library intended to capture alpha chains, its abundance should not be given much weight. MiXCR, applied by TCRdb to the 5' RACE reads, yields one record per CDR3 protein. The sample yields under 5,000 distinct CDR3 sequences, 6.9% seen once. The sample's time point: sample taken at primary tumor resection. More than 70 TRACERx patients with early, untreated non-small cell lung cancer donated samples.

Sequencing used lung tumor tissue, obtained at surgery. The receptor was derived from a male donor with early-stage non-small cell lung cancer. V is TRBV12-3 or TRBV12-4 and J is TRBJ2-5, with TRBD1 identical over 7 bases. CDR3 loop: CASSHSKEVMGQRETQYF. In nucleotides, the CDR3 is TGTGCCAGCAGTCACTCTAAAGAAGTTATGGGACAGCGAGAGACCCAGTACTTC.